This T cell receptor beta chain emerged from a study of early T cells in non-severe SARS-CoV-2 infection. Study overall: Alpha and beta chains were unpaired, from unsorted whole-blood bulk RNA. Study findings and constraints: Database matching using VDJdb favored anti-spike CD8 responses, with private and CD4 specificities left missing.

Each cDNA molecule carried a unique molecular identifier. In TCRdb, the 5' RACE reads were re-called with MiXCR into one record per CDR3 protein. This sample has 25,000 to 35,000 distinct CDR3 sequences, with about 4.3% found just once. V lost 0 bases and J 7 bases, leaving 9 bases between the germline ends. Germline-derived CDR1 and CDR2 are MNHEY and SMNVEV (reference sequence). This CDR3 contains 13 residues. This clonotype was recorded many times. Its antigen remains unidentified. The sequencing used whole blood, collected at baseline. This TCR derives from an adult who was a healthcare worker with PCR-confirmed SARS-CoV-2 infection or an uninfected control (not recorded which). The genes are TRBV27 and TRBJ1-2; D may be TRBD1 (5 bases). CDR3 coding DNA: TGTGCCAGCAGTTTATCAGGGGCGCTTGGCTACACCTTC. Encoded protein: CASSLSGALGYTF.